This section outlines one TCR beta chain sequence together with its context. The data are from a study of T cells after posttransplantation cyclophosphamide. Data came from immunoSEQ multiplex PCR; TCRdb stores just in-frame clones and leaves some out. This sample has around 23,000 clones, with 73% found just once. The CDR3 spans 11 residues. Germline V gives CDR1 SNHLY, CDR2 FYNNEI. V gene TRBV2 combines with J gene TRBJ2-1; D perhaps matches TRBD2 (5 bases). The clonotype comes from a woman in her sixties in good health, CMV-negative, and a related stem cell transplant donor. Input material: memory CD4+ T cells sorted from PBMCs. CDR3 nucleotides: TGTACCTGGGGAGACTACAATGAGCAGTTCTTC. Encoded protein: CTWGDYNEQFF. Full variable domain (missing parts from reference TRBV2 and TRBJ2-1): EPEVTQTPSHQVTQMGQEVILRCVPISNHLYFYWYRQILGQKVEFLVSFYNNEISEKSEIFDDQFSVERPDGSNFTLKIRSTKLEDSAMYFCTWGDYNEQFFGPGTRLTVL.